Listed below are T cell receptor beta chains from one sample, sequenced in a study of shared clonotypes between healthy human individuals. The assay was immunoSEQ multiplex PCR, and TCRdb's table has in-frame clones only and misses some. The sample lists around 2.1 million clones; approximately 94% were seen once. Sample: naive CD8+ T cells from PBMCs. These receptors were collected from a man aged 18 to 29 in good health. Some clones in this sample may be carry-over from other donors' samples. The CDR3 runs from the conserved cysteine through the conserved F or W.

cdr3_aa,v_call,j_call
CASSPPASYEQYF,TRBV7-9,TRBJ2-7
CATSREPLAGDEQYF,TRBV15,TRBJ2-7
CASSESRLPDTQYF,TRBV2,TRBJ2-3
CAWRYGKDKDSGNTIYF,TRBV30,TRBJ1-3
CASSLSVVDEQYF,TRBV27,TRBJ2-7
CASRPGQGFLHGYTF,TRBV19,TRBJ1-2
CASSPPGQETQYF,TRBV18,TRBJ2-5
CASSYRYTDTQYF,TRBV28,TRBJ2-3
CASSPNSRMIVF,TRBV6-1,TRBJ2-4
CASSYGALVGYEQYF,TRBV6-5,TRBJ2-7
CATSRDADSRGGYTF,TRBV15,TRBJ1-2
CASSLDFTYEQYF,TRBV5-5,TRBJ2-7
CASSPRRGPGEQYF,TRBV4-1,TRBJ2-7
CASSLPAGTGELFF,TRBV28,TRBJ2-2
CASSGTGGNYGYTF,TRBV9,TRBJ1-2
CASSLLTLDGYTF,TRBV5-4,TRBJ1-2
CASSFFLASYEQYF,TRBV28,TRBJ2-7
CASSVDTRDGPANTEAFF,TRBV9,TRBJ1-1
CASSLDSVRTSGSYEQYF,TRBV13,TRBJ2-7
CASSLWPGAADEQYF,TRBV5-1,TRBJ2-7
CASSLSYSAGDTEAFF,TRBV27,TRBJ1-1
CASSLITVAGNEQFF,TRBV7-3,TRBJ2-1
CASSPGGTSSNEQFF,TRBV9,TRBJ2-1
CASSFGTGEQYF,TRBV5-1,TRBJ2-7
CASSQDLAGDNTGELFF,TRBV4-2,TRBJ2-2
CASSSGTGRNTEAFF,TRBV5-1,TRBJ1-1
CASSKARITYEQYF,TRBV5-6,TRBJ2-7
CASLAGPAHEQYF,TRBV6-5,TRBJ2-7
CASSYDARGNTEAFF,TRBV7-9,TRBJ1-1
CASSQGTSDEKLFF,TRBV4-1,TRBJ1-4
CASSLAGVGETQYF,TRBV27,TRBJ2-5
CASSRLDLNTEAFF,TRBV27,TRBJ1-1
CAWSVLIGIRDTQYF,TRBV30,TRBJ2-3
CASSRWTGRGELFF,TRBV7-9,TRBJ2-2
CASSSGGFKTDTQYF,TRBV7-3,TRBJ2-3
CASSVAREGGYEQYF,TRBV9,TRBJ2-7
CASSFLLGGGELFF,TRBV27,TRBJ2-2
CAISESIQREFGEQFF,TRBV10-3,TRBJ2-1
CASSLDHMWGGSPTGELFF,TRBV11-2,TRBJ2-2
CASSLSGERETQYF,TRBV27,TRBJ2-5
CASSLRTESSYEQYF,TRBV7-2,TRBJ2-7
CASSSPTSGSRSEQYF,TRBV7-2,TRBJ2-7
CASSPGADYEQYF,TRBV27,TRBJ2-7
CASSQDSGMGGQPQHF,TRBV4-3,TRBJ1-5
CASSFGLGLEQYF,TRBV27,TRBJ2-7
CASSERQGTYEQYF,TRBV28,TRBJ2-7